A selection of T cell receptor beta chains follows, all from one sample in a study of T cell changes during pregnancy in multiple sclerosis. The table came from immunoSEQ multiplex PCR; TCRdb's copy has only in-frame clones and leaves some out. The repertoire has 45,000 to 60,000 clones, around 92% of them found once; the top ten carry roughly 0.71%. Sequenced material: CD4+ T cells from peripheral blood mononuclear cells, taken in the third trimester of pregnancy. These receptors all stem from a female donor with multiple sclerosis, enrolled in a pregnancy study. Each CDR3 is given with its conserved first and last residue. The D gene is left open where the match is weak. Rows may omit the clone size; those that give it use once, few, many or a size class.

V gene: TRBV6-1; J gene: TRBJ2-3; D gene: TRBD1; clone size: -; CDR3 protein: CASSHGTGAYDTQYF; CDR3 DNA: TGTGCCAGCAGTCACGGGACAGGGGCCTACGATACGCAGTATTTT
V gene: TRBV4-1; J gene: TRBJ2-7; D gene: -; clone size: -; CDR3 protein: CASSQVPSGQLYEQYF; CDR3 DNA: TGCGCCAGCAGCCAAGTACCTTCGGGACAACTATACGAGCAGTACTTC
V gene: TRBV6-5; J gene: TRBJ1-1; D gene: -; clone size: -; CDR3 protein: CASGGANLGAFF; CDR3 DNA: TGTGCCAGCGGGGGGGCGAACTTAGGAGCTTTCTTT
V gene: TRBV4-1; J gene: TRBJ1-1; D gene: TRBD1; clone size: -; CDR3 protein: CASSRGQVYGAEAFF; CDR3 DNA: TGCGCCAGCAGCCGAGGACAGGTCTACGGCGCTGAAGCTTTCTTT
V gene: TRBV15; J gene: TRBJ1-5; D gene: -; clone size: -; CDR3 protein: CATSRVPGRQPQHF; CDR3 DNA: TGTGCCACCAGCAGAGTTCCCGGGAGGCAGCCCCAGCATTTT
V gene: TRBV2; J gene: TRBJ1-1; D gene: TRBD1; clone size: -; CDR3 protein: CASSDPQGRSTEAFF; CDR3 DNA: TGTGCCAGCAGTGACCCACAGGGGAGAAGTACTGAAGCTTTCTTT
V gene: TRBV10-3; J gene: TRBJ2-6; D gene: TRBD1; clone size: -; CDR3 protein: CAISATGPPPGANVLTF; CDR3 DNA: TGTGCCATCAGTGCGACAGGGCCCCCTCCTGGGGCCAACGTCCTGACTTTC
V gene: TRBV5-4; J gene: TRBJ2-1; D gene: TRBD1; clone size: once; CDR3 protein: CASSLQPGQARNEQFF; CDR3 DNA: TGTGCCAGCAGCTTGCAACCGGGACAGGCCCGTAATGAGCAGTTCTTC
V gene: TRBV14; J gene: TRBJ1-1; D gene: -; clone size: -; CDR3 protein: CASSQMLAGVAFF; CDR3 DNA: TGTGCCAGCAGCCAAATGTTGGCCGGGGTGGCTTTCTTT
V gene: TRBV19; J gene: TRBJ2-7; D gene: TRBD1; clone size: -; CDR3 protein: CASGTVRSGEQYF; CDR3 DNA: TGTGCCAGCGGGACAGTCAGATCGGGCGAGCAGTACTTC
V gene: TRBV5-4; J gene: TRBJ2-3; D gene: -; clone size: -; CDR3 protein: CASSLGDSRPDTQYF; CDR3 DNA: TGTGCCAGCAGCTTAGGGGACTCACGACCAGATACGCAGTATTTT
V gene: TRBV7-2; J gene: TRBJ2-7; D gene: -; clone size: -; CDR3 protein: CASSFRQEYEQYF; CDR3 DNA: TGTGCCAGCAGCTTCCGACAGGAGTACGAGCAGTACTTC
V gene: TRBV5-1; J gene: TRBJ2-5; D gene: -; clone size: -; CDR3 protein: CASTRDSETQYF; CDR3 DNA: TGCGCCAGCACCCGGGATAGCGAGACCCAGTACTTC
V gene: TRBV2; J gene: TRBJ2-1; D gene: TRBD2; clone size: once; CDR3 protein: CASNGGLAANEQFF; CDR3 DNA: TGTGCCAGCAATGGAGGACTAGCAGCCAATGAGCAGTTCTTC
V gene: TRBV6-5; J gene: TRBJ2-1; D gene: -; clone size: -; CDR3 protein: CASSYRPSAGYNEQFF; CDR3 DNA: TGTGCCAGCAGTTACCGACCTTCCGCAGGTTACAATGAGCAGTTCTTC
V gene: TRBV7-8; J gene: TRBJ1-3; D gene: -; clone size: -; CDR3 protein: CATRRRSSGNTIYF; CDR3 DNA: TGTGCCACCAGGCGCCGAAGCTCTGGAAACACCATATATTTT
V gene: TRBV6-5; J gene: TRBJ2-7; D gene: TRBD1; clone size: -; CDR3 protein: CASSMDRVPLEQYF; CDR3 DNA: TGTGCCAGCAGTATGGACAGGGTACCCCTCGAGCAGTACTTC
V gene: TRBV9; J gene: TRBJ1-1; D gene: TRBD1; clone size: -; CDR3 protein: CASSAYRGSDTEAFF; CDR3 DNA: TGTGCCAGCAGCGCCTACAGGGGCTCCGACACTGAAGCTTTCTTT
V gene: TRBV7-9; J gene: TRBJ1-2; D gene: TRBD1; clone size: -; CDR3 protein: CASSLGQGAIYGYTF; CDR3 DNA: TGTGCCAGCAGCTTAGGACAGGGGGCGATCTATGGCTACACCTTC
V gene: TRBV11-3; J gene: TRBJ2-2; D gene: -; clone size: once; CDR3 protein: CASSPRVGDTGELFF; CDR3 DNA: TGTGCCAGCAGCCCCCGCGTGGGCGACACCGGGGAGCTGTTTTTT
V gene: TRBV6-5; J gene: TRBJ1-2; D gene: -; clone size: once; CDR3 protein: CASSYWGDYGYTF; CDR3 DNA: TGTGCCAGCAGTTATTGGGGGGACTATGGCTACACCTTC
V gene: TRBV7-2; J gene: TRBJ2-7; D gene: TRBD2; clone size: -; CDR3 protein: CASSLGLAGAYEQYF; CDR3 DNA: TGTGCCAGCAGCTTGGGACTAGCGGGGGCCTACGAGCAGTACTTC
V gene: TRBV15; J gene: TRBJ1-2; D gene: TRBD1; clone size: -; CDR3 protein: CATSREGTGLYGYTF; CDR3 DNA: TGTGCCACCAGCAGAGAAGGGACAGGGCTCTATGGCTACACCTTC
V gene: TRBV7-3; J gene: TRBJ2-7; D gene: TRBD1; clone size: -; CDR3 protein: CASSRTGMNFYEQYF; CDR3 DNA: TGTGCCAGCAGCCGGACAGGGATGAATTTCTACGAGCAGTACTTC
V gene: TRBV29-1; J gene: TRBJ2-3; D gene: -; clone size: -; CDR3 protein: CSVSSSASTDTQYF; CDR3 DNA: TGCAGCGTCAGTTCTAGCGCGAGCACAGATACGCAGTATTTT
V gene: TRBV7-2; J gene: TRBJ1-5; D gene: -; clone size: -; CDR3 protein: CASSYRENQPQHF; CDR3 DNA: TGTGCCAGCAGCTACAGGGAAAATCAGCCCCAGCATTTT
V gene: TRBV10-2; J gene: TRBJ2-3; D gene: TRBD2; clone size: few; CDR3 protein: CASSEYQRGRTDTQYF; CDR3 DNA: TGCGCCAGCAGTGAGTATCAGCGGGGGCGCACAGATACGCAGTATTTT
V gene: TRBV7-2; J gene: TRBJ2-1; D gene: TRBD2; clone size: once; CDR3 protein: CASGTGGPYNEQFF; CDR3 DNA: TGTGCCAGCGGCACGGGGGGGCCCTACAATGAGCAGTTCTTC
V gene: TRBV6-5; J gene: TRBJ1-1; D gene: -; clone size: -; CDR3 protein: CASSYMREGYEAFF; CDR3 DNA: TGTGCCAGCAGTTACATGAGGGAGGGGTATGAAGCTTTCTTT
V gene: TRBV4-1; J gene: TRBJ2-3; D gene: TRBD2; clone size: -; CDR3 protein: CASSQEPSGGSTDTQYF; CDR3 DNA: TGCGCCAGCAGCCAAGAGCCCAGCGGGGGTTCCACAGATACGCAGTATTTT
V gene: TRBV5-1; J gene: TRBJ2-7; D gene: -; clone size: -; CDR3 protein: CASSLAEASASYEQYF; CDR3 DNA: TGCGCCAGCAGCTTGGCCGAGGCTAGCGCTTCCTACGAGCAGTACTTC
V gene: TRBV7-9; J gene: TRBJ2-7; D gene: -; clone size: -; CDR3 protein: CASSLLGGDGSYEQYF; CDR3 DNA: TGTGCCAGCAGCCTCCTAGGGGGAGACGGATCCTACGAGCAGTACTTC
V gene: TRBV30; J gene: TRBJ2-3; D gene: TRBD2; clone size: -; CDR3 protein: CAWSGGAEDTQYF; CDR3 DNA: TGTGCCTGGAGCGGGGGGGCCGAAGATACGCAGTATTTT
V gene: TRBV6-6; J gene: TRBJ1-6; D gene: -; clone size: -; CDR3 protein: CASRGGANSPLHF; CDR3 DNA: TGTGCCAGCAGGGGGGGGGCGAATTCACCCCTCCACTTT
V gene: TRBV5-5; J gene: TRBJ2-5; D gene: TRBD2; clone size: -; CDR3 protein: CASSIGLAGGSGQETQYF; CDR3 DNA: TGTGCCAGCAGCATAGGACTAGCGGGGGGATCCGGACAAGAGACCCAGTACTTC
V gene: TRBV7-3; J gene: TRBJ2-7; D gene: TRBD1; clone size: -; CDR3 protein: CASSLTGTAPYEQYF; CDR3 DNA: TGTGCCAGCAGCTTAACGGGGACAGCGCCCTACGAGCAGTACTTC
V gene: TRBV18; J gene: TRBJ2-7; D gene: TRBD2; clone size: -; CDR3 protein: CASSTSGGSYEQYF; CDR3 DNA: TGTGCCAGCTCAACTAGCGGGGGATCCTACGAGCAGTACTTC
V gene: TRBV7-3; J gene: TRBJ2-1; D gene: -; clone size: -; CDR3 protein: CASSLTPGFNNEQFF; CDR3 DNA: TGTGCCAGCAGCTTAACACCCGGGTTCAACAATGAGCAGTTCTTC
V gene: TRBV5-1; J gene: TRBJ2-2; D gene: -; clone size: -; CDR3 protein: CASSLGAGELFF; CDR3 DNA: TGCGCCAGCAGCTTAGGGGCCGGGGAGCTGTTTTTT
V gene: TRBV28; J gene: TRBJ1-2; D gene: -; clone size: -; CDR3 protein: CASSFIGDGYTF; CDR3 DNA: TGTGCCAGCAGTTTCATAGGGGATGGCTACACCTTC
V gene: TRBV5-1; J gene: TRBJ1-2; D gene: TRBD1; clone size: -; CDR3 protein: CASSFAGTGNNYGYTF; CDR3 DNA: TGCGCCAGCAGCTTCGCCGGGACAGGGAACAACTATGGCTACACCTTC
V gene: TRBV29-1; J gene: TRBJ2-7; D gene: -; clone size: -; CDR3 protein: CSVDAGQYHNSAYEQYF; CDR3 DNA: TGCAGCGTTGACGCGGGACAGTATCATAATTCGGCCTACGAGCAGTACTTC
V gene: TRBV13; J gene: TRBJ1-1; D gene: TRBD1; clone size: -; CDR3 protein: CASSYSDRGNTEAFF; CDR3 DNA: TGTGCCAGCAGTTATAGCGACAGGGGGAACACTGAAGCTTTCTTT
V gene: TRBV29-1; J gene: TRBJ2-1; D gene: TRBD2; clone size: -; CDR3 protein: CSVSSGAWRNEQFF; CDR3 DNA: TGCAGCGTCTCTAGCGGGGCTTGGAGGAATGAGCAGTTCTTC
V gene: TRBV5-1; J gene: TRBJ1-1; D gene: TRBD1; clone size: -; CDR3 protein: CASSWGQGVARLPEAFF; CDR3 DNA: TGCGCCAGCAGCTGGGGACAGGGGGTCGCAAGGCTGCCTGAAGCTTTCTTT
V gene: TRBV14; J gene: TRBJ2-5; D gene: -; clone size: -; CDR3 protein: CASSGRGLQETQYF; CDR3 DNA: TGTGCCAGCAGCGGTAGGGGTCTCCAAGAGACCCAGTACTTC
V gene: TRBV6-4; J gene: TRBJ2-2; D gene: -; clone size: -; CDR3 protein: CASSDSAGLLHTGELFF; CDR3 DNA: TGTGCCAGCAGTGACTCAGCAGGGCTTCTACACACCGGGGAGCTGTTTTTT
V gene: TRBV15; J gene: TRBJ2-3; D gene: TRBD2; clone size: once; CDR3 protein: CATSRDPSGGAGTQYF; CDR3 DNA: TGTGCCACCAGCAGAGATCCTAGCGGGGGGGCCGGGACGCAGTATTTT
V gene: TRBV7-2; J gene: TRBJ2-1; D gene: TRBD1; clone size: -; CDR3 protein: CASRRDRGTYNEQFF; CDR3 DNA: TGTGCCAGCAGGCGGGACAGGGGTACGTACAATGAGCAGTTCTTC
V gene: TRBV27; J gene: TRBJ1-2; D gene: -; clone size: -; CDR3 protein: CASSFSPGGTTYGYTF; CDR3 DNA: TGTGCCAGCAGTTTCTCGCCGGGGGGGACAACCTATGGCTACACCTTC
V gene: TRBV19; J gene: TRBJ2-2; D gene: -; clone size: -; CDR3 protein: CASSSQSPDYTGELFF; CDR3 DNA: TGTGCCAGTAGTTCTCAGTCTCCGGACTACACCGGGGAGCTGTTTTTT
V gene: TRBV5-6; J gene: TRBJ1-2; D gene: TRBD1; clone size: -; CDR3 protein: CASSTGTGVNYGYTF; CDR3 DNA: TGTGCCAGCAGCACGGGGACAGGGGTTAACTATGGCTACACCTTC
V gene: TRBV5-6; J gene: TRBJ1-3; D gene: TRBD1; clone size: -; CDR3 protein: CASSRKGGTPSGNTIYF; CDR3 DNA: TGTGCCAGCAGCAGAAAAGGGGGCACCCCCTCTGGAAACACCATATATTTT
V gene: TRBV4-3; J gene: TRBJ2-3; D gene: -; clone size: once; CDR3 protein: CASSLGGGGTDTQYF; CDR3 DNA: TGCGCCAGCAGCCTGGGCGGCGGGGGCACAGATACGCAGTATTTT
V gene: TRBV19; J gene: TRBJ1-1; D gene: -; clone size: once; CDR3 protein: CASSIGRLGNTEAFF; CDR3 DNA: TGTGCCAGTAGTATCGGGAGGTTGGGGAACACTGAAGCTTTCTTT
V gene: TRBV7-2; J gene: TRBJ1-1; D gene: -; clone size: -; CDR3 protein: CASSSQEGRVRVF; CDR3 DNA: TGTGCCAGCAGCTCCCAGGAGGGTCGGGTCCGAGTTTTT
V gene: TRBV15; J gene: TRBJ2-7; D gene: -; clone size: -; CDR3 protein: CATSRDLGAQDEQYF; CDR3 DNA: TGTGCCACCAGCAGAGATCTGGGGGCGCAGGACGAGCAGTACTTC
V gene: TRBV6-1; J gene: TRBJ1-2; D gene: -; clone size: -; CDR3 protein: CASSEALHDSARGYTF; CDR3 DNA: TGTGCCAGCAGTGAAGCGCTTCACGACTCAGCACGAGGCTACACCTTC